This T cell receptor beta chain was captured by sequencing in a study of T cells after yellow fever vaccination. General study results and limits: The booster response re-showed most primary clones: 96% CD4, approximately 85% CD8.

Comments on this clonotype: Antigen specificity is unknown.

CDR1 is SGDLS and CDR2 is YYNGEE in the germline V gene. The CDR3 spans 14 residues. Trimming left V 3 bases short and J 9 bases short, with 19 bases between. The authors made TCR cDNA by 5'RACE template switching, adding a universal primer site and UMIs. TCRdb used MiXCR to reprocess the 5' RACE reads, holding one entry per CDR3 protein. The repertoire holds over 250,000 distinct CDR3 sequences, with approximately 4% as singletons. This receptor was taken from a man between 18 and 29 years old who received the YFV17D yellow fever vaccine. The source was PBMCs, collected 5 days after the yellow fever booster vaccination. The chain has TRBV9 and TRBJ2-7, with D perhaps assigned TRBD1 or TRBD2 (6 bases each). This CDR3 reads CASSGSPRGEAQYF. As DNA, the CDR3 is TGTGCCAGCAGCGGGAGTCCAAGGGGGGAGGCGCAGTACTTC.